This passage covers 5 T cell receptor beta chains from one sample sequenced in a study of blood T cell repertoires in COVID-19. The data were produced by immunoSEQ multiplex PCR, yet TCRdb's version contains in-frame clones alone and is incomplete. The sample holds some 180,000 clones; roughly 91% are singletons and the top ten take about 5.3%. The source material was peripheral blood. The origin of the receptors is a man aged 18-30 years with COVID-19, enrolled during active disease.

This chain's CDR3 is CASRPPGFMNTEAFF. DNA of the CDR3: TGTGCCAGCAGGCCCCCAGGGTTCATGAACACTGAAGCTTTCTTT. The rearrangement links TRBV27 to TRBJ1-1; a weak D match, TRBD1 (5 bases). Trimming pared 6 bases from V and 0 bases from J, leaving 14 bases between. The length of the CDR3 is 15 residues. Per germline, CDR1 MNHEY and CDR2 SMNVEV (reference sequence).

The chain combines TRBV10-3 with TRBJ2-7; maybe TRBD2 (5 bases). Per the germline V gene, CDR1 is ENHRY and CDR2 is SYGVKD. This CDR3 region has 14 residues. V gave up 2 bases and J gave up 3 bases, with 11 bases separating them. CDR3 nucleotides: TGTGCCATCAGTGAGGGGCCCGGGGTCTACGAGCAGTACTTC. It specifies CAISEGPGVYEQYF.

The chain recombines TRBV24-1 with TRBJ2-1; the match to TRBD2 covers 14 bases. The CDR3 runs 17 residues. The germline gives CDR1 KGHDR, CDR2 SFDVKD. After removal of 0 bases from V and 8 bases from J, the junction contained 5 bases not matched to a gene. CDR3 region: CATSDLGTSGSWDEQFF. The CDR3 DNA follows: TGTGCCACCAGTGATTTGGGGACTAGCGGGAGTTGGGATGAGCAGTTCTTC.

This clone has just one count. V usage is TRBV7-6 and J usage is TRBJ1-6, with D maybe TRBD1 (6 bases). From germline, CDR1 is SGHVS and CDR2 FNYEAQ. This CDR3 is 15 amino acids long. V gave up 5 bases and J gave up 5 bases, with 13 bases separating them. DNA of the CDR3: TGTGCCAGCAGCCCTCTAGGGGGGGATAATTCACCCCTCCACTTT. The encoded protein is CASSPLGGDNSPLHF. Based on the CDR3 plus reference TRBV7-6 and TRBJ1-6, the full variable domain is GAGVSQSPRYKVTKRGQDVALRCDPISGHVSLYWYRQALGQGPEFLTYFNYEAQQDKSGLPNDRFSAERPEGSISTLTIQRTEQRDSAMYRCASSPLGGDNSPLHFGNGTRLTVT.

This chain uses TRBV9 with TRBJ1-6; 7 bases match TRBD1. V lost 4 bases, J lost 7 bases, and 14 bases stayed unmatched. Germline V CDR1 and CDR2: SGDLS, YYNGEE. The CDR3 is 17 amino acids. The CDR3 nucleotides are TGTGCCAGCAGCCCCAAAGTAGGGGACAGTAACAATTCACCCCTCCACTTT. It specifies CASSPKVGDSNNSPLHF.